A single sample is the source of the 29 T cell receptor beta chains below, sequenced in a study of identical twins. TCRdb independently ran MiXCR on the 5' RACE reads; one entry per CDR3 protein. The table shows more than 650,000 distinct CDR3 sequences, with roughly 6% occurring only once. The sample taken for sequencing was naive T cells sorted from blood. The receptors were sampled from a man between 18 and 29 years old in good health.

This clonotype was picked up many times. The J gene is TRBJ1-3, the V gene TRBV7-2, with D hard to call. Germline CDR1 is SGHTA and CDR2 is FQGNSA. V was cut by 5 bases and J by 4 bases, with 15 bases left in between. The CDR3 sequence is 15 residues long. The CDR3 DNA reads as TGTGCCAGCAGCGCCGGGATTTTAGGGGGAAACACCATATATTTT. Translating gives CASSAGILGGNTIYF.

This clonotype was recorded at least ten times. The V call is TRBV20-1, the J call TRBJ2-3; possible D gene TRBD2, 5 bases. There are 16 residues in the CDR3. V was trimmed by 0 bases and J by 1 base, leaving 14 bases between them. Germline assignment: CDR1 DFQATT and CDR2 SNEGSKA (reference sequence). CDR3 sequence reads: CSARDLPGFRTDTQYF. The DNA for the CDR3 is TGCAGTGCTAGAGACCTACCGGGGTTTCGCACAGATACGCAGTATTTT.

This clonotype was counted ten times or more. The V and J genes are TRBV7-2 and TRBJ2-2; D ambiguous. Trimming left V 5 bases short and J 1 base short, with 8 bases between. The CDR3 loop spans 14 amino acids. Germline V gene data show CDR1 as SGHTA and CDR2 as FQGNSA. CDR3 DNA sequence: TGTGCCAGCAGCCCCTTGGTGAACACCGGGGAGCTGTTTTTT. This codes for CASSPLVNTGELFF.

In its sample, this clonotype was seen a few times. This chain uses TRBV7-2 with TRBJ2-7; D uncertain. V was trimmed by 1 base and J by 2 bases, leaving 6 bases between them. The germline CDR1 and CDR2 sequences are SGHTA and FQGNSA. The CDR3 is 13 amino acids. The CDR3 protein is CASSLGAPYEQYF. CDR3 coding DNA: TGTGCCAGCAGCTTAGGGGCCCCCTACGAGCAGTACTTC.

This clonotype was recorded at least ten times. The gene calls are TRBV7-2 and TRBJ2-1; TRBD2 matches at 8 bases. CDR3 length: 16 residues. The germline V gene encodes CDR1 SGHTA and CDR2 FQGNSA. V lost 1 base to trimming and J lost 1 base; unmatched junction nucleotides: 3. The CDR3 nucleotides read TGTGCCAGCAGCTTAGGCCCTAGCGGGTCCTACAATGAGCAGTTCTTC. Its translation is CASSLGPSGSYNEQFF.

The chain is built from TRBV7-9 and TRBJ2-1; 9 bases agree with TRBD2. CDR1 is SEHNR, CDR2 FQNEAQ, per germline (reference sequence). The CDR3 has 15 amino acids. J gave up 8 bases and V 1 base, and 6 bases lay outside the gene matches. CDR3: CASSLGLAEEDEQFF. The CDR3 region has the DNA TGTGCCAGCAGCTTAGGACTAGCGGAGGAGGATGAGCAGTTCTTC.

The rearrangement joins TRBV16 to TRBJ2-7; either TRBD1 or TRBD2 may supply D (6 bases each). Germline assignment: CDR1 KGHSY and CDR2 FQNENV. This CDR3 region has 15 residues. V was trimmed by 0 bases and J by 3 bases, leaving 12 bases between them. The chain's CDR3 is CASSQSDRRVYEQYF. CDR3 coding DNA: TGTGCCAGCAGCCAATCCGACAGGAGGGTCTACGAGCAGTACTTC. Variable domain in full (rest from reference TRBV16 and TRBJ2-7): GEEVAQTPKHLVRGEGQKAKLYCAPIKGHSYVFWYQQVLKNEFKFLISFQNENVFDETGMPKERFSAKCLPNSPCSLEIQATKLEDSAVYFCASSQSDRRVYEQYFGPGTRLTVT.

This clonotype has more than one count but fewer than ten. This chain joins TRBV12-5 and TRBJ2-3; maybe TRBD1 (5 bases). Between the trimmed V and J ends, which lost 1 base and 4 bases, there was a span of 18 bases. CDR3 length: 17 amino acids. Germline assignment: CDR1 LGHNT and CDR2 FRNRAP. DNA of the CDR3: TGTGCTAGTGGTTTGGCCACAGGCGTGACAACGGCAGATACGCAGTATTTT. Protein sequence: CASGLATGVTTADTQYF.

The sample holds many counts of this clonotype. V usage is TRBV6-2 or TRBV6-3 and J usage is TRBJ2-7; the match to TRBD2 covers 9 bases. This CDR3 is 14 amino acids long. The V gene end was trimmed by 6 bases and the J gene end by 4 bases; junction bases not matched to a gene: 7. Germline CDR1 and CDR2: MNHEY and SVGEGT. The CDR3 nucleotides are TGTGCCAGCAGGGGCGGGAGGGCCGTGTACGAGCAGTACTTC. Translating gives CASRGGRAVYEQYF.

This clonotype was seen more than once but under ten times. V is TRBV12-3 or TRBV12-4 and J is TRBJ2-3; 8 nucleotides align to TRBD2. The junction had 9 bases not matched to a gene; V was cut back by 5 bases and J by 5 bases. The CDR3 consists of 15 residues. The DNA of the CDR3 is TGTGCCAGCAGTCCTCGGGGGGGCCGGGGAGATACGCAGTATTTT. Its translation is CASSPRGGRGDTQYF.

This clonotype was found many times. The rearrangement uses TRBV7-9 and TRBJ2-2; D may be TRBD1 (5 bases). This CDR3 has 13 amino acids. From germline, CDR1 is SEHNR and CDR2 FQNEAQ (reference sequence). Trimming removed 3 bases at V and 6 bases at J, with 8 bases between. The CDR3 protein is CASSFRVAGELFF. As DNA, the CDR3 is TGTGCCAGCAGCTTCAGGGTGGCCGGGGAGCTGTTTTTT.

This clonotype was picked up a small number of times. The V gene is TRBV4-3, the J gene TRBJ2-5; TRBD2 matches at 8 bases. Germline V gene sequence: CDR1 LGHNA, CDR2 YSLEER. The CDR3 covers 16 residues. With 0 bases clipped from V and 7 bases from J, the junction kept 10 bases outside the gene matches. The CDR3 coding sequence is TGCGCCAGCAGCCAAGATTGGGCGGGAGGTGGGAGGACCCAGTACTTC. This sequence encodes CASSQDWAGGGRTQYF.

The table lists this clonotype with many counts. V and J are TRBV25-1 and TRBJ2-2; TRBD2 is a possible D gene (6 bases). The CDR3 covers 13 residues. CDR1 MGHDK and CDR2 SYGVNS come from the germline V gene. V shed 3 bases and J shed 4 bases, with 6 bases lying between them. CDR3 DNA sequence: TGTGCCAGCAGTGAGGGGGGCACCGGGGAGCTGTTTTTT. It is translated as CASSEGGTGELFF.

There are many counts of this clonotype. The rearrangement uses TRBV6-4 and TRBJ2-1; 9 bases align to TRBD1. This CDR3 contains 15 residues. After removal of 2 bases from V and 5 bases from J, the junction contained 4 bases not matched to a gene. Germline CDR1 and CDR2: MRHNA and SNTAGT. The CDR3 DNA is TGTGCCAGCAGTGACCCGGGACAGGGCCACAATGAGCAGTTCTTC. It is translated as CASSDPGQGHNEQFF.

The chain recombines TRBV18 with TRBJ2-7; D could derive from TRBD1 or TRBD2 (5 bases each). CDR3 length equals 14 residues. V was pared by 3 bases and J by 4 bases, with 13 bases between. The V gene's germline CDR1 is KGHSH and CDR2 LQKENI. The CDR3 is CASSPSGRQYEQYV. CDR3 in DNA: TGTGCCAGCTCACCTTCGGGACGGCAATACGAGCAGTACGTC.

In this sample, this clonotype turned up many times. This sequence joins TRBV20-1 and TRBJ1-6, with 8 bases matching TRBD1. This CDR3 is built from 13 residues. The ends lost 3 bases at V and 7 bases at J; junction bases unmatched: 2. Per the germline V gene, CDR1 is DFQATT and CDR2 is SNEGSKA (reference sequence). The CDR3 DNA reads TGCAGTGCTAGTGACAGGGGCAATTCACCCCTCCACTTT. Amino acid sequence: CSASDRGNSPLHF.

This clonotype was seen only a few times. V usage is TRBV5-5 and J usage is TRBJ2-3, with 8 nucleotides matching TRBD2. J lost 10 bases, V lost 3 bases, and 13 bases had no gene match. The CDR3 runs 15 residues. The germline CDR1 and CDR2 sequences are SGHKS and YYEKEE (reference sequence). In nucleotides, the CDR3 is TGTGCCAGCAGCTCGGCGGGACTAGTTCTCCTAGCGCAGTATTTT. It encodes CASSSAGLVLLAQYF.

The gene calls are TRBV7-2 and TRBJ1-1; no clear D gene. V lost 5 bases, J lost 0 bases, and 16 bases lay in between. Per the germline V gene, CDR1 is SGHTA and CDR2 is FQGNSA. This CDR3 comprises 16 residues. CDR3 protein: CASSPLGSSMNTEAFF. The CDR3 DNA sequence: TGTGCCAGCAGCCCCTTGGGGAGTAGCATGAACACTGAAGCTTTCTTT.

In this sample, this clonotype turned up a few times. The genes are TRBV7-6 and TRBJ1-1; 8 nucleotides match TRBD1. This CDR3 has 15 amino acids. V shed 5 bases and J 0 bases; nucleotides not matched to a gene: 5. Germline CDR1 reads SGHVS; CDR2 reads FNYEAQ. The CDR3 spells CASSATTGVNTEAFF. CDR3 coding DNA: TGTGCCAGCAGCGCCACGACAGGGGTGAACACTGAAGCTTTCTTT.

The V gene is TRBV24-1, the J gene TRBJ2-5, with unresolved D. Trimming left V 4 bases short and J 5 bases short, with 4 bases between. This CDR3 is 11 amino acids long. Looked up from germline, CDR1 is KGHDR and CDR2 is SFDVKD. CDR3 amino acids: CATSEYETQYF. The CDR3 DNA reads as TGTGCCACCAGTGAATATGAGACCCAGTACTTC.

This clonotype was observed at least ten times. The chain employs TRBV18 and TRBJ2-1; 7 bases align to TRBD2. Trimming at V came to 0 bases and at J to 8 bases, leaving 4 bases not matched to a gene. Germline V gives CDR1 KGHSH, CDR2 LQKENI. The CDR3 spans 14 residues. CDR3 nucleotide sequence: TGTGCCAGCTCACCACCAGCGGGACTCTATGAGCAGTTCTTC. This gives the protein CASSPPAGLYEQFF.

Turning to this clonotype: This may come from a read error, since a much larger clone is one base off. No conserved phenylalanine or tryptophan ends this CDR3, so it is likely a read error. In DNA form, the CDR3 reads TGCGCCAGCAGCCCGGCGTGGGACAGGGGGCTGTTTTAT. Its protein product is CASSPAWDRGLFY. The V and J genes are TRBV5-1 and TRBJ2-2; 10 bases map to TRBD1. Germline V lookup: CDR1 SGHRS, CDR2 YFSETQ. CDR3 length: 13 residues. Losses at the gene ends were 4 bases for V and 13 bases for J; bases not matched to a gene: 7.

This clonotype was seen ten or more times. The chain is built from TRBV20-1 and TRBJ2-1, with D perhaps matching TRBD1 or TRBD2 (5 bases each). Germline V CDR1 and CDR2: DFQATT, SNEGSKA (reference sequence). V was trimmed by 0 bases and J by 3 bases, leaving 15 bases between them. The length of the CDR3 is 16 residues. CDR3 residues: CSARDAGSGHYNEQFF. The CDR3 coding sequence is TGCAGTGCTAGAGACGCCGGTTCGGGGCACTACAATGAGCAGTTCTTC.

This chain joins TRBV10-3 and TRBJ2-5, with TRBD2 identical over 9 bases. Trimming took 5 bases from V and 3 from J; bases not matched to a gene: 1. The CDR3 runs to 13 residues. Germline values: CDR1 ENHRY, CDR2 SYGVKD. The CDR3 bases are TGTGCCATCAGTCCTAGCGGGAAAGAGACCCAGTACTTC. It is translated as CAISPSGKETQYF.

In its sample, this clonotype was seen a few times. The chain uses TRBV20-1 and TRBJ2-7; D is possibly TRBD2 (6 bases). CDR3 length equals 14 residues. The V and J ends lost 8 bases and 7 bases respectively, with 24 bases between them. CDR1 DFQATT and CDR2 SNEGSKA come from the germline V gene (reference sequence). CDR3 nucleotides: TGCAGTACCCGACCCTCCCGTCCGGGAGCGGAGCAGTACTTC. Translating gives CSTRPSRPGAEQYF.

This clonotype came up a few times. The rearrangement links TRBV7-6 to TRBJ2-6; the D gene is possibly TRBD1 (5 bases). This CDR3 is 20 amino acids long. CDR1 and CDR2 from the germline V gene are SGHVS and FNYEAQ. Trimming removed 2 bases from V and 0 bases from J, with 20 bases in between. The CDR3 is CASSLWALEGHSSGANVLTF. In DNA form, the CDR3 reads TGTGCCAGCAGCTTATGGGCCCTTGAAGGACACAGCTCTGGGGCCAACGTCCTGACTTTC.

The sample holds many counts of this clonotype. V and J are TRBV2 and TRBJ2-1; 10 bases fit TRBD1. The junction had 7 bases not matched to a gene; V was cut back by 8 bases and J by 6 bases. Germline V gene sequence: CDR1 SNHLY, CDR2 FYNNEI. The CDR3 is made up of 14 amino acids. Here the CDR3 reads CASPGTGVSNEQFF. The CDR3 coding sequence is TGTGCCAGCCCCGGGACAGGGGTTAGCAATGAGCAGTTCTTC.

This clonotype was recorded at least ten times. The chain carries TRBV7-2 and TRBJ1-6; D unclear. CDR3 length: 16 amino acids. The V end lost 0 bases, the J end lost 7 bases, and 13 bases lay between the germline ends. Per germline, CDR1 SGHTA and CDR2 FQGNSA. CDR3 protein: CASSLAVRAGNSPLHF. As DNA, the CDR3 is TGTGCCAGCAGCTTAGCCGTTAGAGCGGGGAATTCACCCCTCCACTTT.

The chain employs TRBV5-1 and TRBJ2-7; D possibly corresponds to TRBD2 (6 bases). With 3 bases removed from V and 7 bases from J, the gap between germline ends came to 17 bases. Germline assignment: CDR1 SGHRS and CDR2 YFSETQ. This CDR3 spans 14 amino acids. DNA of the CDR3: TGCGCCAGCAGCTCTCAGGAGGGTTTGCGGGAGCAGTACTTC. This translates into CASSSQEGLREQYF.